The 4 T cell receptor beta chains listed next were all sequenced from one sample in a study of T-cell memory formation after mild COVID-19. TCRdb passed the 5' RACE reads through MiXCR, listing each CDR3 protein once. The table shows about 360,000 distinct CDR3 sequences, with approximately 12% occurring only once. Sequenced: PBMCs or a T cell subset sorted from them (not recorded which). The receptors derive from a man aged 18 to 30 who had mild COVID-19 (a few samples of this study predate the infection). Cell type and time point are not known.

The chain carries TRBV4-3 and TRBJ2-3, with D perhaps TRBD1 or TRBD2 (5 bases each). The germline V gene has CDR1 LGHNA and CDR2 YSLEER. Trimming removed 5 bases from V and 4 bases from J, with 19 bases in between. The CDR3 totals 16 residues. CDR3 region: CASSTHPGPTADTQYF. The CDR3 nucleotides are TGCGCCAGCAGCACACACCCGGGACCCACAGCAGATACGCAGTATTTT.

The V gene is TRBV4-1, the J gene TRBJ2-5; D is unclear. The length of the CDR3 is 13 residues. The V gene's germline CDR1 is MGHRA and CDR2 YSYEKL. V was clipped by 3 bases and J by 5 bases, with 10 bases between them. Here the CDR3 reads CASSHELVETQYF. The DNA of the CDR3 is TGCGCCAGCAGCCATGAGCTCGTTGAGACCCAGTACTTC.

The rearrangement uses TRBV18 and TRBJ2-2; no definite D call. The CDR3 runs 14 residues. The V gene's germline CDR1 is KGHSH and CDR2 LQKENI. Trimming took off 3 bases at V and 3 bases at J, with 8 bases between the two ends. The CDR3 here is CASSPLGYTGELFF. CDR3 bases: TGTGCCAGCTCACCTCTCGGCTACACCGGGGAGCTGTTTTTT.

There are a few counts of this clonotype. The chain employs TRBV7-2 and TRBJ2-2; a possible D gene is TRBD2 (6 bases). V was trimmed by 3 bases and J by 0 bases, leaving 17 bases between them. This CDR3 contains 18 residues. Per germline, CDR1 SGHTA and CDR2 FQGNSA. CDR3 loop: CASSLGRWRGPNTGELFF. The CDR3 coding sequence is TGTGCCAGCAGCTTGGGCCGGTGGAGGGGCCCGAACACCGGGGAGCTGTTTTTT.